The T cell receptor beta chain under discussion was sequenced for a study of OX40 agonist ivuxolimab in advanced cancers. Study summary: Every 2 weeks, ivuxolimab was infused into the patients intravenously at between 0.01 and 10 mg/kg.

The repertoire was sequenced with immunoSEQ multiplex PCR; TCRdb's copy has only in-frame clones and lacks some. The table has about 72,000 clones, 85% to 90% seen once. Study conclusions and caveats: Antigen specificity of clonally expanded peripheral T cells was not established.

V lost 5 bases and J lost 7; bases outside the gene matches: 8. The length of the CDR3 is 15 residues. Germline values: CDR1 MNHEY, CDR2 SMNVEV (reference sequence). Details on this clone: Its antigen is not known.

Material: CD4+ or CD8+ T cells sorted from blood, obtained in a trial of the OX40 agonist ivuxolimab. This rearrangement joins TRBV27 to TRBJ1-6, with 7 bases identical to TRBD1. This clonotype originated in an adult with an advanced solid tumor such as melanoma, head and neck, liver or kidney cancer. In nucleotides, the CDR3 is TGTGCCAGCAGTCGACAGGGATTGGAGAATTCACCCCTCCACTTT. Encoded protein: CASSRQGLENSPLHF.